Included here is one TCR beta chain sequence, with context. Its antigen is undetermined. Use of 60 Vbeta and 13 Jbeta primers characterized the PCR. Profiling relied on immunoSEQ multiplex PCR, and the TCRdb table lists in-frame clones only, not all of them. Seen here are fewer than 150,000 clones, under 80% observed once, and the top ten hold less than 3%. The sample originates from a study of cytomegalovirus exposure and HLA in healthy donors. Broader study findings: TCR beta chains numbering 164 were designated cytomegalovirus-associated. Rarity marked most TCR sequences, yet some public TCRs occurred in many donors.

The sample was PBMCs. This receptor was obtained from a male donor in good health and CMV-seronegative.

The CDR3 spells CVAGGPFSYEQYF. The CDR3 DNA reads as TGTGTCGCCGGGGGGCCTTTCTCCTACGAGCAGTACTTC. The chain joins TRBV6-5 to TRBJ2-7; weak D call: TRBD2 (7 bases). Germline CDR1 MNHEY, CDR2 SVGAGI. This CDR3 contains 13 residues.